Following are 7 T cell receptor beta chains from one sample sequenced in a study of blood T cell repertoires in COVID-19. Data came from immunoSEQ multiplex PCR; TCRdb stores just in-frame clones and leaves some out. Counted here are 100,000 to 120,000 clones, roughly 80% occurring once; the ten biggest clones make up approximately 15%. Sequenced sample: peripheral blood. These receptors were obtained from a woman aged 55-70 years with acute or convalescent COVID-19.

V usage is TRBV5-1 and J usage is TRBJ2-7; 10 bases match TRBD2. V lost 3 bases, J lost 0 bases, and 6 bases stayed unmatched. This CDR3 comprises 16 residues. The germline V gene encodes CDR1 SGHRS and CDR2 YFSETQ. CDR3 protein: CASSWTSGTSSYEQYF. CDR3 DNA sequence: TGCGCCAGCAGCTGGACTAGCGGTACGAGCTCCTACGAGCAGTACTTC.

The chain carries TRBV11-3 and TRBJ1-6, with D unresolved. CDR1 SGHNT and CDR2 YENEEA come from the germline V gene. The CDR3 is 15 amino acids. The V end lost 4 bases, the J end lost 5 bases, and 12 bases lay between the germline ends. CDR3 amino acids: CASSSPTINNSPLHF. Written as DNA, the CDR3 is TGTGCCAGCAGCTCCCCGACAATCAATAATTCACCCCTCCACTTT.

The chain recombines TRBV9 with TRBJ1-2; D is perhaps TRBD1 (5 bases). Between the trimmed V and J ends, which lost 0 bases and 5 bases, there was a span of 11 bases. The CDR3 is 14 residues long. Germline assignment: CDR1 SGDLS and CDR2 YYNGEE. In nucleotides, the CDR3 is TGTGCCAGCAGCGTAGAGGGGCAGTTATATGGCTACACCTTC. This translates into CASSVEGQLYGYTF.

V and J are TRBV10-3 and TRBJ1-1; perhaps TRBD1 as D (5 bases). The V end was cut by 2 bases, the J end by 9 bases, with 7 bases between. This CDR3 spans 11 amino acids. CDR1 and CDR2 from the germline V gene are ENHRY and SYGVKD. The chain's CDR3 is CAISERQKAFF. The CDR3 DNA follows: TGTGCCATCAGTGAGCGACAGAAAGCTTTCTTT.

This chain uses TRBV6-4 with TRBJ1-2; D is possibly TRBD1 (5 bases). Trimming cost V 8 bases and J 4 bases, with 14 bases left between them. This CDR3 is built from 13 residues. Germline V gene sequence: CDR1 MRHNA, CDR2 SNTAGT. CDR3 sequence: CASSPQGGYGYTF. For the CDR3, the DNA is TGTGCCAGCTCCCCTCAGGGCGGCTATGGCTACACCTTC.

The V call is TRBV18, the J call TRBJ2-5; a weak D match, TRBD2 (7 bases). CDR3 length: 14 amino acids. Trimming shortened V by 1 base and J by 5 bases, and 11 bases separated the two germline ends. Germline-derived CDR1 and CDR2 are KGHSH and LQKENI. CDR3 nucleotides: TGTGCCAGCTCACCACATGCGGGGGCCGAGACCCAGTACTTC. Its translation is CASSPHAGAETQYF.

The rearrangement joins TRBV2 to TRBJ1-1; no clear D gene. Germline values: CDR1 SNHLY, CDR2 FYNNEI. V lost 4 bases, J lost 0 bases, and 9 bases lay in between. This CDR3 is 14 amino acids long. The CDR3 region is CASSATVLNTEAFF. Written as DNA, the CDR3 is TGTGCCAGCAGTGCTACTGTTCTGAACACTGAAGCTTTCTTT.